One TCR beta chain is described in this entry. Its antigen specificity is not known. Base quality data are lacking; no much larger clone is found one base away. This sample was included in a study of shared clonotypes between healthy human individuals (dated by TCRdb to 2020 to 2021). Context from the whole study: Three men and a couple of women, aged 18 to 49 years, made up the cohort. For each donor, CD4 naive and CD4 memory were each run on three plates, CD8 naive on two plates, and CD8 memory on one plate. The study deeply sequenced blood TCR repertoires of several healthy adults to estimate repertoire size and the extent of clonotype sharing between individuals. To increase sequencing depth and limit assay-specific biases, different laboratories used diverse techniques to prepare libraries and sequence TCR repertoires. Between about 0.94 and 8.9 billion PBMCs per donor were obtained by leukapheresis. Findings and caveats that apply to the study as a whole: Pairwise subsampling indicated that sequencing depth was expected to affect the degree of clonotype sharing among donors. Higher generation probabilities were observed for clonotypes shared by all four sorted-subset donors than for non-shared clonotypes. Sampling was limited to blood, and TCR repertoires in tissue likely differ from TCR repertoires in blood. Even with the large sequencing depth, rarefaction of the sorted-subset datasets indicated that sequencing was incomplete. Approximately 5% of naive CD4, around 4% of naive CD8, about 2.5% of memory CD4, and about 0.4% of memory CD8 clonotypes were shared across several donors. Naive subsets generally had larger estimated clonotype richness than memory subsets did. The genetic and exposure-history diversity represented was limited by the small number of donors.

The donors were healthy, HIV-negative adults who had no recently reported acute infections or vaccinations. All donors were Caucasian adults living in Nashville, Tennessee, USA. CD4+ T cells were enriched by magnetic negative selection, after which naive cells were positively selected on CD45RA and the negative fraction was taken as the memory subset. Blood was obtained by leukapheresis, after which PBMCs were separated by Ficoll-Histopaque density gradient centrifugation and cryopreserved in liquid nitrogen vapor phase. Purity and quantity of every magnetically sorted T cell population were checked by analytical flow cytometry. Genomic DNA was isolated from each sorted fraction and quantified by UV absorbance on a Nanodrop 2000c. Using the deep immunoSEQ assay, TCR CDR3 regions were amplified from genomic DNA by multiplex PCR. Genomic DNA extracted from each cell subset was distributed evenly over all wells of several immunoSEQ 96-well plates, and each plate served as one replicate. For sorted subsets, each replicate PCR was loaded with about 0.2 ug genomic DNA, equivalent to about 33,000 T cell genomes. Purified libraries were quantified with a Qubit 3.0 fluorometer, sized on a Bioanalyzer 2100, and re-quantified with the KAPA Library Quantification kit. A separate single-read 150-cycle Illumina NextSeq 550 flow cell was used to sequence each immunoSEQ 96-well plate. Turning to the authors' computational methods: Because the immunoSEQ output held only junctional sequences and lacked quality scores, the filtering could not match the filtering applied to full-length reads. Sequences were annotated with PyIR, a Python wrapper for IgBLAST v1.9, and V/J genes and CDR3 were assigned using IMGT germline references. Any read was removed if the V/J assignment was weak (E-value above 1e-6), the CDR3 was missing, or the read contained stop codons, out-of-frame junctions, or ambiguous translated residues. A V3J clonotype was defined by an identical inferred V gene, J gene, and CDR3 amino acid sequence. To compute the percentage overlap between repertoires, the number of shared unique clonotypes was divided by the size of the smaller repertoire. Three approaches were used to assess repertoire richness: RTK rarefaction, the Chao1 estimator, and Recon v2.1 estimates of unobserved clonotypes. For all TCRbeta clonotypes obtained by the gDNA method from a handful of donors, generation probabilities were computed with OLGA. This immuneACCESS table, as held by TCRdb, lists in-frame sequences with V and J called but not all clones. Of the missing ones, under half trace to an unresolved V gene in checked studies; the others have no known cause. That table gives V, J and clone size, and the DNA gave D and trimming. The sample yields over a million clones; roughly 74% were counted once. The ten largest clones take up 0.5% to 0.65% of the sample.

The sequencing input was memory CD4+ T cells from PBMCs. This sample's cell subset or site label indicates: CD45RA-negative fraction. This receptor was obtained from a man between 18 and 35 years old in good health. Some clones in this sample may be carry-over from other donors' samples.

Here the CDR3 is given as CASSQTGVRQPQHF. At the DNA level, the sequence is TGTGCCAGCAGCCAGACAGGGGTTCGGCAGCCCCAGCATTTT. This sequence uses TRBV27 and TRBJ1-5; TRBD1 lines up with 8 middle nucleotides. CDR1 and CDR2 are read off the germline V gene (reference sequence) as MNHEY and SMNVEV. The CDR3 runs 14 amino acids, cysteine and phenylalanine included. The read is trimmed to its CDR3 DNA, 42 bases read in frame from base 1. At the junction V is shortened by 6 bases and J by 7 bases; bases outside the gene matches: 8.